This entry features one T cell receptor (beta chain) sequence. The antigen it recognizes is unknown. There are no base qualities to consult, and no much larger clone falls within one base. Receptors were amplified or captured by the immunoSEQ multiplex PCR assay. For TCR sequencing, RNA was extracted from every sample and reverse transcribed into cDNA to serve as template. First-strand cDNA was synthesized with SuperScript III using a 2:1 mix of oligo-dT and random hexamers. Amplification bias was assessed with a synthetic immune receptor repertoire, and residual bias was removed computationally. As for the authors' bioinformatics: After raw reads were preprocessed to remove errors, the CDR3 was defined following IMGT conventions as running from the conserved cysteine to phenylalanine. To get clonality, Shannon entropy was normalized by log2 of the number of productive unique TCRs and the result was subtracted from 1. Whether each scalp clone was CD4 or CD8 was inferred by checking scalp TCRbeta sequences against the CD4 and CD8 repertoires from sorted blood. As stored in TCRdb, this immuneACCESS dataset retains in-frame rearrangements with V and J assigned. A fraction of the clones does not appear; measured against another copy, unresolved V genes explain less than half of the discrepancy, and the remainder lacks a known reason. V, J and clone size were drawn from that table, and D and trimming were deduced from the DNA. The sample contains some 240,000 clones, roughly 57% of them found a single time. Jointly, the top ten make up 0.45% of the sample.

The data are from a study of CD8+ T cells in alopecia areata (dated by TCRdb to the late 2010s). About the full investigation: The treated patients, all with moderate-to-severe alopecia areata, were enrolled in an open-label pilot trial of oral tofacitinib given at 5 to 10 mg twice daily. RNA was extracted with the PAXgene miRNA kit for fixed scalp, the miRNeasy kit for PBMCs, and the RNeasy kit for mouse skin. The study used high-throughput TCRbeta sequencing to examine T cell clonal expansion in alopecia areata, in both the C3H/HeJ mouse model and human patients. Tofacitinib-treated patients had biopsies at baseline and at 4 and 24 weeks of treatment, with a later scalp biopsy in several patients. Scalp clonality was compared across normal scalp (n=4), patchy alopecia areata scalp (n=8), and alopecia totalis/universalis scalp (n=8). Tofacitinib was given for 6 to 18 months, followed by 6 months of follow-up off drug to assess delayed response and recurrence. On the human side, TCRbeta sequencing was run on scalp tissue and on sorted CD4+ and CD8+ peripheral blood T cells from healthy controls and from alopecia areata patients with either patchy or totalis/universalis disease. Amplification of TCRbeta CDR3 regions was done by immunoSEQ multiplex PCR using 35 Vbeta forward primers and 13 Jbeta reverse primers. Results the study describes overall, beyond this receptor: Unlike mouse skin, which is dominated by gammadelta T cells, normal human skin has resident alphabeta T cells that are also sequenced, and this complicates analysis of the scalp TCR repertoire. Compared with mice, TCR sequences shared between patients were less clear, possibly partly because of HLA diversity across the patient population. Compared with normal scalp, lesional scalp had higher clonality and more expanded CD8+ clones, particularly in alopecia totalis/universalis, a pattern that suggests antigenic drive.

The sample's time point, from its label and the paper: baseline before oral tofacitinib. From alopecia areata patients, peripheral blood was collected along with lesional scalp punch biopsies. PBMCs were isolated by density centrifugation and stained for CD3, CD4 and CD8, after which CD4+ and CD8+ T cells were sorted on a FACSAria. Trimmed from V: 4 bases; trimmed from J: 0 bases; junction bases lacking a gene match: 4. The CDR3 covers 15 residues, taking in both the cysteine and the phenylalanine. The entry retains the CDR3 DNA only, 45 bases that are in frame from base 1. The germline V gene gives CDR1 as MGHDK and CDR2 as SYGVNS.

This TCR came from a human donor with alopecia areata. Here the sequenced sample was CD4+ T cells sorted from blood, taken at week 0. The chain couples TRBV25-1 to TRBJ2-5, and 8 bases in between align with TRBD1. The nucleotides are TGTGCCAGCAGTGCGGCAGGGGGCTACCAAGAGACCCAGTACTTC. The encoded protein is CASSAAGGYQETQYF.